Presented here are 9 T cell receptor beta chains from one specimen sequenced in a study of PD-1 blockade in mismatch repair-deficient tumors. Assay: immunoSEQ multiplex PCR; the TCRdb copy retains only in-frame clones and omits some. This repertoire shows about 79,000 clones, approximately 81% found once; its top ten account for around 5.5%. The sequencing used peripheral blood, collected 44 weeks after starting pembrolizumab. These receptors originate from an adult with mismatch repair-deficient cancer.

The J gene is TRBJ1-1, the V gene TRBV7-8; perhaps TRBD1 as D (6 bases). V lost 5 bases to trimming and J lost 8 bases, with 18 bases between them. Germline CDR1 is SGHVS and CDR2 is FQNEAQ. This CDR3 is built from 14 residues. DNA for the CDR3: TGTGCCAGCAGCGACTTGATTGGACAGAGAGAAGCTTTCTTT. This translates into CASSDLIGQREAFF.

The gene calls are TRBV11-1 and TRBJ2-1; 14 bases map to TRBD2. This CDR3 has 16 residues. The V gene end was trimmed by 5 bases and the J gene end by 10 bases; junction bases not matched to a gene: 10. The V gene's germline CDR1 is SGHAT and CDR2 FQDESV (reference sequence). The CDR3 DNA is TGTGCCAGCAGCCCGCGACTAGCGGGAGGGCGTAAAGAGCAGTTCTTC. Amino acids: CASSPRLAGGRKEQFF.

The rearrangement joins TRBV5-5 to TRBJ2-2; D gene uncertain. The CDR3 contains 17 residues. Deletions cut 2 bases from V and 0 bases from J, with 14 bases between. CDR1 is SGHKS, CDR2 YYEKEE, per germline (reference sequence). The CDR3 coding sequence is TGTGCCAGCAGCTTTGGTCCTACATCATCGAACACCGGGGAGCTGTTTTTT. Translating it yields CASSFGPTSSNTGELFF.

V gene TRBV2 combines with J gene TRBJ1-5; no reliable D call. The germline CDR1 and CDR2 sequences are SNHLY and FYNNEI. Trimming removed 3 bases from V and 1 base from J, with 10 bases in between. The CDR3 loop spans 15 amino acids. In DNA, the CDR3 is TGTGCCAGCAGTGAGGCTGTTGGGAGCAATCAGCCCCAGCATTTT. Translating gives CASSEAVGSNQPQHF.

The chain uses TRBV7-9 and TRBJ1-1, with D uncertain. CDR3 length equals 14 residues. CDR1 SEHNR and CDR2 FQNEAQ come from the germline V gene (reference sequence). Trimming took 6 bases from V and 3 from J, leaving 14 bases between them. CDR3 DNA: TGTGCCAGCAGGATTAGCAGTTCTTACACTGAAGCTTTCTTT. This encodes CASRISSSYTEAFF. Combining the CDR3 with reference TRBV7-9 and TRBJ1-1 gives the whole variable domain DTGVSQNPRHKITKRGQNVTFRCDPISEHNRLYWYRQTLGQGPEFLTYFQNEAQLEKSRLLSDRFSAERPKGSFSTLEIQRTEQGDSAMYLCASRISSSYTEAFFGQGTRLTVV.

This clone was detected once. At one end, the junction sequence differs from germline, possibly due to a read error. This rearrangement joins TRBV5-6 to TRBJ2-7; D possibly corresponds to TRBD1 (6 bases). Germline loops: CDR1 SGHDT, CDR2 YYEEEE. The CDR3 sequence is 12 residues long. CDR3: CASNLDSYEQYF. Written as DNA, the CDR3 is TGTGCCAGCAACTTGGACAGCTACGAGCAGTACTTC.

This rearrangement joins TRBV7-9 to TRBJ2-7, with a weak D call TRBD2 (5 bases). The CDR3 length is 11 residues. The V gene lost 8 bases and the J gene lost 6 bases, with 11 bases spanning the gap. Germline V lookup: CDR1 SEHNR, CDR2 FQNEAQ (reference sequence). The CDR3 nucleotides read TGTGCCAGCCGCTCAGGAGGCGAGCAGTACTTC. It yields the protein CASRSGGEQYF.

This clone was detected a few times. The CDR3 nucleotides read TGTGCCAGTAGTCCTATCCCGGGGACTAGCGGGGCTAGCTCCTACAATGAGCAGTTCTTC. Its protein product is CASSPIPGTSGASSYNEQFF. The V call is TRBV19, the J call TRBJ2-1; 13 bases align to TRBD2. V was pared by 5 bases and J by 0 bases, with 13 bases of the junction left unmatched. The V gene's germline CDR1 is LNHDA and CDR2 SQIVND (reference sequence). This CDR3 has 20 residues.

Written as DNA, the CDR3 is TGTGCCAGCAGCTTAGATGCAGGGTGGAATGAGCAGTTCTTC. Its protein product is CASSLDAGWNEQFF. The V call is TRBV11-3, the J call TRBJ2-1, with D tentatively TRBD1 (5 bases). The CDR3 length is 14 residues. Germline V gene sequence: CDR1 SGHNT, CDR2 YENEEA. V gave up 0 bases and J gave up 7 bases, with 10 bases separating them.